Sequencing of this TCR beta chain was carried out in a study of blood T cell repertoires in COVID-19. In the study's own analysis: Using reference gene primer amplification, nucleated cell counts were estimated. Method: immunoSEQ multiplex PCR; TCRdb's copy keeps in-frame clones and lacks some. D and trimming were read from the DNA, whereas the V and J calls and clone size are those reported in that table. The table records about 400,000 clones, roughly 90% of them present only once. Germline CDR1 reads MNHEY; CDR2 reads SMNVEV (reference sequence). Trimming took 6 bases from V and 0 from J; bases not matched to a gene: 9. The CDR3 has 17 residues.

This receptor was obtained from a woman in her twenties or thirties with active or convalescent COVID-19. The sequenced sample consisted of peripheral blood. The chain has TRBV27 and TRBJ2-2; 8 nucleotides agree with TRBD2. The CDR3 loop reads CASRRLALSANTGELFF. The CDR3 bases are TGTGCCAGCAGAAGACTAGCGTTGTCGGCGAACACCGGGGAGCTGTTTTTT.